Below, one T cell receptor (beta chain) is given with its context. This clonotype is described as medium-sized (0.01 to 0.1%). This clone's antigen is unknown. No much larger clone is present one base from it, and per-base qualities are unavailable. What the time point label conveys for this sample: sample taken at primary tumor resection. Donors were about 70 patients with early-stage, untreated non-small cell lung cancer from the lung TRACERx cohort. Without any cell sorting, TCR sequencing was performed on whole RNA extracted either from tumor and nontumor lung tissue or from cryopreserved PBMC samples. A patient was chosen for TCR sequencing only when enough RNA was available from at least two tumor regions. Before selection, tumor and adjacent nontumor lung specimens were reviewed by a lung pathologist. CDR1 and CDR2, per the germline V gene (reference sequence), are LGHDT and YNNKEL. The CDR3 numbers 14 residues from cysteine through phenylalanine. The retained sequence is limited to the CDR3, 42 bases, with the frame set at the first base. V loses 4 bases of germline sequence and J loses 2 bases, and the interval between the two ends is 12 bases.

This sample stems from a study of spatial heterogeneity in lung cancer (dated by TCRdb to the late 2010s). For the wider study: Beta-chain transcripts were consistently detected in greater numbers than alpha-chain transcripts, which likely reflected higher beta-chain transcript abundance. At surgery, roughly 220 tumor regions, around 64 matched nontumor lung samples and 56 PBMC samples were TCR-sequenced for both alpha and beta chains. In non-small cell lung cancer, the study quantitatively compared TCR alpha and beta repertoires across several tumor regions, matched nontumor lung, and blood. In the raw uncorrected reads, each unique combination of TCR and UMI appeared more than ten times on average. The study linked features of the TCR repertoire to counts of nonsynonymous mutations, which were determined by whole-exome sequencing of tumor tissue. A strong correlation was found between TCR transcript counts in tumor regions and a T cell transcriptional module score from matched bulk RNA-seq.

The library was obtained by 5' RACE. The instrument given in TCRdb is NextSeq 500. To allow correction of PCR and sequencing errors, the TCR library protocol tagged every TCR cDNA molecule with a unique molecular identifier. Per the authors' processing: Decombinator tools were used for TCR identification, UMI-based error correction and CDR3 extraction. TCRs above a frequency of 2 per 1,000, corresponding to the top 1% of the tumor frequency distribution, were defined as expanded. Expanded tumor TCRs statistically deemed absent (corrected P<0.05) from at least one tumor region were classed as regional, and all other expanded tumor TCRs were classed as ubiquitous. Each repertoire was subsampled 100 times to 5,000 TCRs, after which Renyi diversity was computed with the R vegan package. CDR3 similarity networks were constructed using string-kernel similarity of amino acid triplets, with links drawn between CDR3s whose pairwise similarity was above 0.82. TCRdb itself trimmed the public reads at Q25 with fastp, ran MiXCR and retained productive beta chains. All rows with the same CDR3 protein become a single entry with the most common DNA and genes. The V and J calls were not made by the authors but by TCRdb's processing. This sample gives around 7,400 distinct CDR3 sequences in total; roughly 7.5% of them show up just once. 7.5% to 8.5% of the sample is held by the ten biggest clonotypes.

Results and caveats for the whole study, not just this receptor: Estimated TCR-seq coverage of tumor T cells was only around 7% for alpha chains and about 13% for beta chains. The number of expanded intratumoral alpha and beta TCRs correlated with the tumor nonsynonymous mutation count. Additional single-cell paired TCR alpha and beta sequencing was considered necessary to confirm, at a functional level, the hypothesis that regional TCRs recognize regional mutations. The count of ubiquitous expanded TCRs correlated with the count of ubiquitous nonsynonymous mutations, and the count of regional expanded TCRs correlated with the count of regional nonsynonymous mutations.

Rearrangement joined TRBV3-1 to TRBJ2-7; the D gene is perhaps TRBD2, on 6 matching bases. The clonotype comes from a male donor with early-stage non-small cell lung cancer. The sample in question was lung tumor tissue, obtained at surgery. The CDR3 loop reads CASSRGTSPYEQYF. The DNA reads TGTGCCAGCAGCCGCGGGACCTCTCCCTACGAGCAGTACTTC.